This TCR beta chain came from a study of blood T cell repertoires in COVID-19. Overall study context: Some COVID-19 samples were acute and others convalescent; all came from the United States, Italy and Spain. PBMCs, B-cell-depleted T cells, or T cells were the source of the cDNA or gDNA that made up the material.

Original processing notes: The authors estimated nucleated cell counts from reference gene primer amplification. Data came from immunoSEQ multiplex PCR; TCRdb stores just in-frame clones and leaves some out. V and J calls and clone size are as listed in that table; D and trimming were resolved from the DNA. This table holds 50,000 to 75,000 clones, roughly 90% found once. This CDR3 region has 17 residues. CDR1 and CDR2 from the germline V gene are LNHDA and SQIVND (reference sequence). The junction had 20 bases not matched to a gene; V was cut back by 6 bases and J by 9 bases. The clonotype was recovered from a woman between 50 and 59 years old with active or convalescent COVID-19. The gene calls are TRBV19 and TRBJ2-1; 7 nucleotides line up with TRBD2. The specimen was peripheral blood. In DNA, the CDR3 is TGTGCCAGTAGCCGATTGACCGGGACTACCCTTGCTGCTGAGCAGTTCTTC. Translation: CASSRLTGTTLAAEQFF.